The entry below describes one T cell receptor beta chain. This clonotype appeared a few times. It lacks a known antigen. No base quality information exists; no much larger clone differs at one position. This sample is drawn from a study of blood T cells in healthy people across ages (dated by TCRdb to between 2014 and 2016). Study-wide context: In model experiments, roughly one uniquely barcoded TCR beta cDNA molecule per two T cells was captured by template switching. Two additional independent replicas of 1 million unique cDNA reads from the same blood draw were analyzed for two donors (one aged 18 to 30 and one aged 80 or older). To avoid experimental bias, donors of different ages were distributed randomly across sequencing lanes. The donors were split into four age groups: young (average around 16 years), middle-aged (about 40), aged (more than 60) and long-lived (82). To track age-related changes in TCR beta repertoire diversity, the study relied on deep sequencing normalized with unique cDNA molecular identifiers. Overall results and qualifications from the work: The percentage of naive T cells measured by flow cytometry correlated strongly with observed TCR beta diversity. Bulk unsorted PBMC profiling prevented conclusive comparison of naive and antigen-experienced compartments. Observed TCR beta diversity per million T cells fell roughly linearly with age, and a significant reduction was already apparent by age about 38. Because donor CMV infection status was unknown, age-related changes in expanded clonotypes were potentially confounded. Compared with the aged group, the long-lived group had more naive CD4+ T cells, fewer expanded clones and increased TCR diversity, suggesting age selection. Estimates of total diversity from one million sequenced T cells were regarded as lower bounds and underestimates.

Preparation of the library involved 5' RACE. Sequenced using an Illumina HiSeq 2500. The second PCR ran for roughly 7 to 12 cycles and used a J-beta primer mix along with a sample-barcoded 5' primer. Each TCR beta cDNA molecule received a unique molecular identifier from a template-switch 5' adaptor carrying 12 random nucleotides. At least 2.5 million CDR3-containing paired-end reads were obtained from each sample. All of the RNA was converted into first-strand cDNA using the Mint cDNA synthesis kit, with a TRBC-specific oligonucleotide serving as the primer. After uracil-DNA glycosylase treatment, a first 18-cycle PCR used universal primers M1SS and BC2_uni_R on all cDNA. Turning to the authors' computational methods: Normalization of each sample was performed by random selection of 1 million high-quality reads, each carrying a distinct molecular identifier. Instead of being binned into consensus sequences, reads that shared molecular identifiers were thrown out. MiTCR, set to a Q25 quality threshold and the strictest error-elimination algorithm, was used for CDR3 identification, clonotype clustering and error correction. A nonparametric unseen species model with Euler transformation was used to estimate a lower bound on total TCR beta diversity. TCRdb trimmed the raw reads at Q25, called clones with MiXCR and kept productive beta chains. Identical CDR3 protein sequences are pooled into one entry, listed with their most common genes and DNA. TCRdb's processing, not the study's, gives the V and J calls here. The sample includes 1.5 million to 2 million distinct CDR3 sequences, with approximately 50% observed a single time. The biggest ten clones account for 2.1% of the sample.

The germline V gene supplies CDR1 SGDLS and CDR2 YYNGEE. Cut back by 0 bases and 1 base, the V and J ends lie 16 bases apart. The CDR3 has 17 amino acids, counting the end cysteine and phenylalanine. This entry keeps only the CDR3 DNA: 51 bases, framed from base 1. Donors were 40 or so systemically healthy Caucasian individuals from Russia aged roughly 6 to 95 years. Around 10 milliliters of peripheral blood were collected from each donor into EDTA-treated Vacutainer tubes. PBMCs were isolated by Ficoll-Paque density-gradient centrifugation, with at least 7 million obtained per sample. Total RNA, at least 6 micrograms per sample, was extracted from PBMCs with Trizol reagent. Naive CD45RAhigh/CD27high T cell percentages were measured by flow cytometry on a PBMC aliquot from every donor.

The sample taken for sequencing was blood. This sequence uses TRBV9 and TRBJ1-1; the D region possibly corresponds to TRBD1 (5 bases align). This receptor was taken from a woman aged 40 to 50 in good health. The CDR3 in this case is CASSVEDILIGNTEAFF. The nucleotide sequence reads TGTGCCAGCAGCGTAGAGGACATATTAATAGGGAACACTGAAGCTTTCTTT.